Described below is a single T cell receptor beta chain sequence and its context. Its antigen is still unknown. Base qualities were left out, and no much larger clone turns up one base away. The data originate from a study of T cell responses to AZD1222 COVID-19 vaccine (dated by TCRdb to the early 2020s). In terms of the full investigation: A total of over 230 trial participants underwent TCR sequencing, of whom nearly 210 had received two doses of AZD1222 and about 25 had received two doses of the MenACWY control vaccine. Trial participants were enrolled by age into 18-55, 56-69 and 70-plus year subgroups, with approximately 160, 26 and 62 TCR-sequenced participants respectively.

The intended sense of this specimen's time point label: baseline before first vaccination. The sample's treatment or condition label is to be understood as: meningococcal conjugate vaccine given as trial control. The vaccinee samples were drawn from two UK trials, COV001 and COV002, one of which was a single-blind randomized controlled phase 2/3 trial testing AZD1222 (ChAdOx1 nCoV-19) in healthy adults. Trial participant PBMC samples were collected at day 0 and day 28 after the second dose for TCRbeta chain sequencing. Broad study findings and their caveats: Participants were mostly white British, with more females than males. The authors suggested clonal diversity may have been underestimated. After two AZD1222 doses, spike-specific TCR breadth and depth were significantly higher than at day 0 and than in MenACWY recipients. The whole spike protein was spanned by vaccine-associated CD4 TCRs, and dominant responses were seen in regions 160-218 and 743-854. The 56-69-year group was small, and its depth increase did not reach significance, likely because of low power. Only five or six AZD1222 recipients were SARS-CoV-2 seropositive at baseline, limiting conclusions about previously exposed vaccinees. Because no day 14 peak-response samples were available, the repertoires could be characterized only after the peak T cell response. Reportedly, almost half of the unique spike-specific TCRs recognized epitopes lying outside the regions that are mutated in the B.1.351 and B.1.1.7 variants.

From a lookup of the germline V gene, CDR1 and CDR2 are LGHNT and FRNRAP. Spanning cysteine to phenylalanine, the CDR3 consists of 19 amino acids. The retained sequence is limited to the CDR3, 57 bases, with the frame set at the first base. Trimming takes 4 bases off V and 6 bases off J; junction bases not matched to a gene: 13. The CDR3 regions of human TCRbeta chains were analyzed by immunosequencing. The authors processed their data as follows. Repertoire TCRs were checked for matches against a reference library of SARS-CoV-2-specific TCRs that had been generated using the MIRA antigen-specificity platform. Breadth was defined as the fraction of unique TCRs that were SARS-CoV-2-associated, and depth was defined as the fraction of total T cells that were SARS-CoV-2-associated. Each spike-specific TCR was assigned to its reactive spike region and to a CD4 or CD8 class using the MIRA data. Log10-transformed breadth and depth values were compared by one-way ANOVA with Sidak's multiple comparisons tests. TCRdb carries this immuneACCESS record with in-frame sequences only. Its versions omit some clonotypes, under half of them owing to an unresolved V gene in the studies checked, with the rest unexplained. D and trimming come from the DNA, and the V and J calls and clone size come from that table. The sample records approximately 190,000 clones, about nine tenths of which are singletons. The ten largest make up 2.7% of the sample.

The chain is made from TRBV12-5 and TRBJ2-1, with 15 central nucleotides matching TRBD2. The specimen comprised peripheral blood, sampled on day 0 of MenACWY control vaccination. The receptor's source is an adult in good health. The CDR3 reads as follows: CASGWGPGVGLAGGNEQFF. At the DNA level, the sequence is TGTGCTAGTGGTTGGGGGCCGGGCGTGGGACTAGCGGGAGGCAATGAGCAGTTCTTC.